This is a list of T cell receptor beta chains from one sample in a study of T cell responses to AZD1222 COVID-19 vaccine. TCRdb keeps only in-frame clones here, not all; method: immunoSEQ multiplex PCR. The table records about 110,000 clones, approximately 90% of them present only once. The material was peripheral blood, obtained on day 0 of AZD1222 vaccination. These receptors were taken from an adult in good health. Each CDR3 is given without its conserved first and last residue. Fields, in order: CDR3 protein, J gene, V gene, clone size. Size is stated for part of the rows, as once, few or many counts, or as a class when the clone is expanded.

CDR3 protein: ASSGGYEQY
J gene: TRBJ2-7
V gene: TRBV10-1
clone size: .

CDR3 protein: ASRGSRSEQF
J gene: TRBJ2-1
V gene: TRBV12-3/TRBV12-4
clone size: once

CDR3 protein: ASSLQGDGTEAF
J gene: TRBJ1-1
V gene: TRBV7-9
clone size: .

CDR3 protein: ASSISGRGTGELF
J gene: TRBJ2-2
V gene: TRBV19
clone size: .

CDR3 protein: ASNPTGAGNTIY
J gene: TRBJ1-3
V gene: TRBV3-1/TRBV3-2
clone size: .

CDR3 protein: ASSPPGQGLVTEAF
J gene: TRBJ1-1
V gene: TRBV18
clone size: .

CDR3 protein: SVDKLAGGRYDTQY
J gene: TRBJ2-3
V gene: TRBV29-1
clone size: few

CDR3 protein: ASSFLGSTPYGYT
J gene: TRBJ1-2
V gene: TRBV6-5
clone size: .

CDR3 protein: ASSMTGGSGNTIY
J gene: TRBJ1-3
V gene: TRBV3-1/TRBV3-2
clone size: .

CDR3 protein: ATSRTGYNNQPQH
J gene: TRBJ1-5
V gene: TRBV15
clone size: .

CDR3 protein: SVPGQIMNTEAF
J gene: TRBJ1-1
V gene: TRBV29-1
clone size: once

CDR3 protein: ASSSPGTANYGYT
J gene: TRBJ1-2
V gene: TRBV11-2
clone size: .

CDR3 protein: ASSSGQDPGFT
J gene: TRBJ1-2
V gene: TRBV7-3
clone size: few

CDR3 protein: ASSYGRNSPLH
J gene: TRBJ1-6
V gene: TRBV2
clone size: .

CDR3 protein: ASSQGTGYTEAF
J gene: TRBJ1-1
V gene: TRBV4-3
clone size: .

CDR3 protein: ASSYSDRNTEAF
J gene: TRBJ1-1
V gene: TRBV6-5
clone size: .

CDR3 protein: ASSLGQGENQPQH
J gene: TRBJ1-5
V gene: TRBV5-8
clone size: .

CDR3 protein: ASSSAGQLNEKLF
J gene: TRBJ1-4
V gene: TRBV11-2
clone size: .

CDR3 protein: ATSDKASGGLKTQY
J gene: TRBJ2-5
V gene: TRBV24-1
clone size: .

CDR3 protein: ASSESGGFGEQF
J gene: TRBJ2-1
V gene: TRBV6-4
clone size: .

CDR3 protein: SARLTYEQY
J gene: TRBJ2-7
V gene: TRBV20-1
clone size: few

CDR3 protein: ASSQEVRLTNYGYT
J gene: TRBJ1-2
V gene: TRBV4-1
clone size: .

CDR3 protein: ASSLEGTGTRNEQF
J gene: TRBJ2-1
V gene: TRBV11-3
clone size: .

CDR3 protein: ASSYRKSLAGGQETQY
J gene: TRBJ2-5
V gene: TRBV6-2/TRBV6-3
clone size: .

CDR3 protein: ASSTTTGTPHEQY
J gene: TRBJ2-7
V gene: TRBV19
clone size: .

CDR3 protein: ASSPPGVNTEAF
J gene: TRBJ1-1
V gene: TRBV4-2
clone size: .